This T cell receptor beta chain was recovered during a study of OX40 agonist ivuxolimab in advanced cancers. At cycle 4 day 1, cycle 7 day 1, and baseline, blood was sampled. Whole-study results and caveats: Not determined was the antigen specificity of the expanded peripheral T cells. Among the lowest peripheral clonal expansion occurred in 0.1-3.0 mg/kg partial responders. Nonresponders, in some cases, also had low normalized T-cell clonal expansion.

Clones were read by immunoSEQ multiplex PCR, and TCRdb kept only the in-frame ones, dropping some. The sample lists some 25,000 clones, roughly 88% occurring once. In its sample, this clone was seen once. The target antigen is unknown. The sample in question was CD4+ or CD8+ T cells sorted from blood, obtained in a trial of the OX40 agonist ivuxolimab. This TCR was recovered from an adult with an advanced solid tumor such as melanoma, head and neck, liver or kidney cancer.

The CDR3 region is CAISGGEGTGRYEQYF. In nucleotides, the CDR3 is TGTGCCATCAGTGGAGGAGAAGGGACAGGAAGGTACGAGCAGTACTTC. The rearrangement uses TRBV10-3 and TRBJ2-7, with 8 bases matching TRBD1. Trimming took 4 bases from V and 4 from J; bases not matched to a gene: 12. The CDR3 sequence is 16 residues long. CDR1 is ENHRY and CDR2 is SYGVKD in the germline V gene.